This T cell receptor (beta chain) was documented in a study of blood T cells in healthy people across ages. Overall study context: Per two T cells, template switching captured roughly one barcoded beta molecule. Broader study findings: TCR beta diversity tracked closely with naive T cell percentage. TCR beta diversity per million T cells fell roughly linearly with age.

Losses at the gene ends were 6 bases for V and 3 bases for J; bases not matched to a gene: 12. Per germline, CDR1 MNHNS and CDR2 SASEGT. This CDR3 contains 18 residues. With regard to this clonotype: Antigen unknown.

Alongside a J-beta primer mix, a sample-barcoded 5' primer served in a second PCR lasting about 7 to 12 cycles. MiXCR, run by TCRdb on the 5' RACE reads, gives a single entry per CDR3 protein. The sample contains about 720,000 distinct CDR3 sequences, about a fifth of which appear only once. This TCR was recovered from a man aged 70 or older in good health. Source material: blood. The chain is built from TRBV6-1 and TRBJ2-1; 12 bases match TRBD2. CDR3 sequence: CASSWTSGVLTFYNEQFF. Here the CDR3 DNA reads TGTGCCAGCAGCTGGACTAGCGGGGTCCTCACCTTCTACAATGAGCAGTTCTTC.